What follows is one TCR beta chain and its context. Antigen: not known. The sample originates from a study of cytomegalovirus exposure and HLA in healthy donors. General study findings and limits: Most TCR beta V segments were productive about 90% or about 30% of the time in an earlier analysis. With further analysis later on, most CMV-associated TCR beta chains appeared HLA-restricted. Accurate prediction of HLA-A and HLA-B alleles (for most subjects) was reportedly achieved from TCR beta sequences.

Primers: 60 Vbeta forward and 13 Jbeta reverse. Sequencing was performed with immunoSEQ multiplex PCR; in TCRdb, only in-frame clones are kept and a portion is missing. Counted here are 87,000 or so clones, around 79% occurring once; the ten biggest clones make up about 5%. The ends were cut back, 5 bases at V and 6 bases at J, with 10 bases in the middle. Germline CDR1 and CDR2: DFQATT and SNEGSKA (reference sequence). The CDR3 has 11 amino acids. The chain recombines TRBV20-1 with TRBJ1-1; possibly TRBD1 for D (6 bases). This receptor was taken from a woman between 40 and 55 years old in good health and CMV-seronegative. The sequenced sample consisted of PBMCs. For the CDR3, the DNA is TGCAGTGCTTACAGGGACCCTGAAGCTTTCTTT. Its protein product is CSAYRDPEAFF.